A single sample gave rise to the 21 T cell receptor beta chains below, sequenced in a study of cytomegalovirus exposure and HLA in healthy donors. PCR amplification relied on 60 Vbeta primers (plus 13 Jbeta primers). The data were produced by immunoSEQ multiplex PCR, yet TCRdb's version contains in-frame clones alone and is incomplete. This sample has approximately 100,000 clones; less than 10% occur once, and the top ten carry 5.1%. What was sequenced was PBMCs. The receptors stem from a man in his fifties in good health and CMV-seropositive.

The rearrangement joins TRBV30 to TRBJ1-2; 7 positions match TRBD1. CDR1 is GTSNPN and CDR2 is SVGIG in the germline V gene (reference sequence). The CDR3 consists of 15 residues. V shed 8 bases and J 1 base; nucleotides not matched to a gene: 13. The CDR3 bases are TGTGCCAGAAACGACCCGGACAGGCTTAACTATGGCTACACCTTC. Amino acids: CARNDPDRLNYGYTF.

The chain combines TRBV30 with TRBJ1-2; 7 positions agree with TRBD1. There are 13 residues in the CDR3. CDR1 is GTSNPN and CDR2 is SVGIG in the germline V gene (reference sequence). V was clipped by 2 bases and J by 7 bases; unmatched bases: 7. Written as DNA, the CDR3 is TGTGCCTGGAGTCAGACTCCAGGGGGTGGCTACACCTTC. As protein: CAWSQTPGGGYTF.

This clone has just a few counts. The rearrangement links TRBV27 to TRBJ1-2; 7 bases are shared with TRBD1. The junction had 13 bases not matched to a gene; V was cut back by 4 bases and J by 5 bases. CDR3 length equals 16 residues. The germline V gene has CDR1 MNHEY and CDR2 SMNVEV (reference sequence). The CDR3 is CASSSHNRQGSYGYTF. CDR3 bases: TGTGCCAGCAGTTCCCATAATAGACAGGGTTCTTATGGCTACACCTTC.

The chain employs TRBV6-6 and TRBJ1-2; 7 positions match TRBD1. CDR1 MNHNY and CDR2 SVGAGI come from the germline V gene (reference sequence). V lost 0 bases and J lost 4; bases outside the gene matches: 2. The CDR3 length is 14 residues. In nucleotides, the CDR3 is TGTGCCAGCAGTTACTCGGGGGACAGCTATGGCTACACCTTC. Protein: CASSYSGDSYGYTF.

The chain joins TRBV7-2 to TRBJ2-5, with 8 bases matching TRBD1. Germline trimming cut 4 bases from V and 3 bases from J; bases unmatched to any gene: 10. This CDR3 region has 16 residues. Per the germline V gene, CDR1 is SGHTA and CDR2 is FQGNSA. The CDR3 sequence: CASSSIDRGAKETQYF. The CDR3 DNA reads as TGTGCCAGCAGCTCCATCGACAGGGGAGCAAAAGAGACCCAGTACTTC.

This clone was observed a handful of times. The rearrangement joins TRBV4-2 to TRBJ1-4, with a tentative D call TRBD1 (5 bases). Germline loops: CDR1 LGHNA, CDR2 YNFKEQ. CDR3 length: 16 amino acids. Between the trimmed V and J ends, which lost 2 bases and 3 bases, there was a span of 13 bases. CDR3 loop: CASSQTPTEPNEKLFF. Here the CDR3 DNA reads TGTGCCAGCAGCCAAACCCCGACAGAACCTAATGAAAAACTGTTTTTT.

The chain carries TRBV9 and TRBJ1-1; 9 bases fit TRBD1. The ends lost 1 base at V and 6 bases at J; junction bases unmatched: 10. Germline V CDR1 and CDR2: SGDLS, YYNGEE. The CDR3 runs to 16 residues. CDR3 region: CASSVYNGQGLAEAFF. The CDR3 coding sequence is TGTGCCAGCAGCGTATATAATGGACAGGGGTTGGCTGAAGCTTTCTTT.

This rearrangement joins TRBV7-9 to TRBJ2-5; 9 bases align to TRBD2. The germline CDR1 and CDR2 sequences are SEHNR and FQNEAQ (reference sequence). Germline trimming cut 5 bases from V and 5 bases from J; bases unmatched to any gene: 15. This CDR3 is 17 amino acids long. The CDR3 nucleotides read TGTGCCAGCAGCCCAAGGGGCGGGAGGGCCCGGTCGGAGACCCAGTACTTC. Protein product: CASSPRGGRARSETQYF.

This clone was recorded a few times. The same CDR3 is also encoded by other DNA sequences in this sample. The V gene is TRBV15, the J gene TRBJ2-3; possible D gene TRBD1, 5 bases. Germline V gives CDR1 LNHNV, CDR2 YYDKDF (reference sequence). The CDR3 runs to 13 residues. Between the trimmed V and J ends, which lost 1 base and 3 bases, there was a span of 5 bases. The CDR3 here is CATSRGQTDTQYF. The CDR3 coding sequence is TGTGCCACCAGCAGAGGACAGACAGATACGCAGTATTTT.

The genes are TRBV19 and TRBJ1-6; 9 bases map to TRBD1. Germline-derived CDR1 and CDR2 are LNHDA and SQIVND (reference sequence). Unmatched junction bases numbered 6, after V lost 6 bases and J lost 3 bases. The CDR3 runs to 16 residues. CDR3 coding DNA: TGTGCCAGTAGCCGGGACAGGGTTCTCTATAATTCACCCCTCCACTTT. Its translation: CASSRDRVLYNSPLHF.

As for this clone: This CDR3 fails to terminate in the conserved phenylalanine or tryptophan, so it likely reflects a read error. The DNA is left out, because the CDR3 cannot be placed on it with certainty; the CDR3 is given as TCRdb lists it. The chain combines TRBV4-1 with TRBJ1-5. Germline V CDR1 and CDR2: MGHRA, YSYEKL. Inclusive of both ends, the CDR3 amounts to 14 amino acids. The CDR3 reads CASSQGVRDQPKHL.

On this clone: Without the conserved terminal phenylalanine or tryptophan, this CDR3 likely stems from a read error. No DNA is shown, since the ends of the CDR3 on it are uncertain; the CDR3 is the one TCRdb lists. CDR3 sequence: CAWSYRNEKMFL. This sequence joins TRBV30 and TRBJ1-4. The germline gives CDR1 GTSNPN, CDR2 SVGIG (reference sequence). The CDR3 length is 12 residues, termini included.

The CDR3 loop reads CSVEDRLAGGETQYF. CDR3 in DNA: TGCAGCGTTGAAGATCGACTAGCGGGAGGAGAGACCCAGTACTTC. The chain links TRBV29-1 to TRBJ2-5, with 13 nucleotides matching TRBD2. CDR1 is SQVTM and CDR2 is ANQGSEA in the germline V gene. V was pared by 0 bases and J by 4 bases, with 2 bases of the junction left unmatched. The CDR3 totals 15 residues.

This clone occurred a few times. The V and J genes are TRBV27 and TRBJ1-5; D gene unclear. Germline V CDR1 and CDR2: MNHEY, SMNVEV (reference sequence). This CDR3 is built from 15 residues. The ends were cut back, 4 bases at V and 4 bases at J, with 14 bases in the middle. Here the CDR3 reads CASSSRASSNQPQHF. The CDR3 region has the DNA TGTGCCAGCAGTTCGAGAGCCTCGTCGAATCAGCCCCAGCATTTT.

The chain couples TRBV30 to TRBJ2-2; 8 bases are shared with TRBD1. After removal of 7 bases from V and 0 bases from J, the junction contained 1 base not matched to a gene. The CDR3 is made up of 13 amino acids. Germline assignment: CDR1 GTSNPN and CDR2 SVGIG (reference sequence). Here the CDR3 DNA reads TGTGCCTCACAGGGGGCGAACACCGGGGAGCTGTTTTTT. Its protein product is CASQGANTGELFF.

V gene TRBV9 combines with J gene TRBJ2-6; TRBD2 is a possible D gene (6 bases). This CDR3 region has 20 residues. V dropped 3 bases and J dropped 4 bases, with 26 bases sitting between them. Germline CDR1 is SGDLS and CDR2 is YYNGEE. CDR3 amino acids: CASSGGKGLRGLAGANVLTF. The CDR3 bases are TGTGCCAGCAGCGGAGGGAAAGGGTTGAGGGGCCTAGCGGGGGCCAACGTCCTGACTTTC.

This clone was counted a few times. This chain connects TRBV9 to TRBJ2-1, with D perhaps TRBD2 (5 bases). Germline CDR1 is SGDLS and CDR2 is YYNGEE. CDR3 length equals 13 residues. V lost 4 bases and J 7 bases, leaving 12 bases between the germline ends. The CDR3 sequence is CASSPLRGNEQFF. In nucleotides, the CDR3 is TGTGCCAGCAGCCCACTCCGAGGGAATGAGCAGTTCTTC.

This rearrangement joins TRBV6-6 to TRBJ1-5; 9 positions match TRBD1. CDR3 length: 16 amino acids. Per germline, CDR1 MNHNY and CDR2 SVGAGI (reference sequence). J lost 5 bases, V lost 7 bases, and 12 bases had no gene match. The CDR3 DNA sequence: TGTGCCAGCACCATAGGACAGGGGCTACCCGATCAGCCCCAGCATTTT. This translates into CASTIGQGLPDQPQHF.

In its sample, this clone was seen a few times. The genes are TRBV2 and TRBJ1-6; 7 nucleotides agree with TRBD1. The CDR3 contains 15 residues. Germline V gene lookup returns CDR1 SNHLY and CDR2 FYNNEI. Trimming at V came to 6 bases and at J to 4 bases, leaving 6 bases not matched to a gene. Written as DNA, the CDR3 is TGTGCCAGCAGCCGGGACAGATTATATAATTCACCCCTCCACTTT. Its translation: CASSRDRLYNSPLHF. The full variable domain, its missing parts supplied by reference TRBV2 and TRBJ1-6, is EPEVTQTPSHQVTQMGQEVILRCVPISNHLYFYWYRQILGQKVEFLVSFYNNEISEKSEIFDDQFSVERPDGSNFTLKIRSTKLEDSAMYFCASSRDRLYNSPLHFGNGTRLTVT.

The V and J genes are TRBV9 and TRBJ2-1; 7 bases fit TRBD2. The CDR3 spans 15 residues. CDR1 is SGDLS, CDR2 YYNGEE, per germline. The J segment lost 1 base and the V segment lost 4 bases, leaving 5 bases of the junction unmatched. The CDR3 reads CASSLSSGSYNEQFF. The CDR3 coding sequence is TGTGCCAGCAGCCTATCTAGCGGTTCCTACAATGAGCAGTTCTTC.

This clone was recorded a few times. The CDR3 protein is CASSGGDRGGYGYTF. CDR3 nucleotides: TGTGCCAGCAGCGGGGGGGACAGGGGGGGGTATGGCTACACCTTC. The rearrangement links TRBV11-2 to TRBJ1-2; 11 nucleotides agree with TRBD1. J was trimmed by 5 bases and V by 5 bases; bases with no gene match: 7. Per germline, CDR1 SGHAT and CDR2 FQNNGV. CDR3 length: 15 residues.